This T cell receptor beta chain was sequenced in a study of cytomegalovirus exposure and HLA in healthy donors. Looking at the study overall: From about 179 million T cells, an earlier analysis saw 120 million or so unique TCR beta sequences.

The junction had 1 base not matched to a gene; V was cut back by 4 bases and J by 3 bases. CDR3 length: 14 residues. Germline values: CDR1 SGHTA, CDR2 FQGTGA. A word on this clone: Its matching antigen is unknown.

Overall study results and limits: In a later analysis, across HLA loci, associated TCR counts were highest for DRB1, lowest for HLA-C. It emerged from a later analysis that several of the most significant clusters appeared to be linked to common viral pathogens.

Donors sampled were nominally healthy, though unrecorded immune exposures were likely. PCR employed 60 Vbeta and 13 Jbeta primers. Sequencing was performed with immunoSEQ multiplex PCR; in TCRdb, only in-frame clones are kept and a portion is missing. This table holds about 61,000 clones, more than 80% found once. The receptor's source is a man aged 25 to 40 in good health and CMV-seropositive. Sequences were obtained from PBMCs. The V call is TRBV7-3, the J call TRBJ2-3; 10 bases agree with TRBD1. The CDR3 sequence is CASSWGQGTDTQYF. The CDR3 DNA reads as TGTGCCAGCAGCTGGGGACAGGGGACAGATACGCAGTATTTT.